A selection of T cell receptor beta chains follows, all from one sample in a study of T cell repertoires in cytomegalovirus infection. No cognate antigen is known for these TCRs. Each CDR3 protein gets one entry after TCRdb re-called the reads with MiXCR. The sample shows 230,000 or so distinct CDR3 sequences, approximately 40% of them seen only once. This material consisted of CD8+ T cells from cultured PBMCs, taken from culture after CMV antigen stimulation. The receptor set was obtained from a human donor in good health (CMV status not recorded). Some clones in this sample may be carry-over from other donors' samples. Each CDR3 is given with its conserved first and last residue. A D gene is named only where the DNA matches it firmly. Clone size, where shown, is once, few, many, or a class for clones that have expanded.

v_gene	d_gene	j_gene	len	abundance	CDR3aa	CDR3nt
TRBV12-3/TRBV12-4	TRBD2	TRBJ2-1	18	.	CACSLFWTSGVRGNEQFF	TGTGCCTGCAGTTTGTTTTGGACTAGCGGGGTAAGGGGCAATGAGCAGTTCTTC
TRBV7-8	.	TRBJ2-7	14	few	CASSLPGQLGEQYF	TGTGCCAGCAGCTTACCAGGACAGCTGGGGGAGCAGTACTTC
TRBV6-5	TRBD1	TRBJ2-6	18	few	CASSYVVRDRDGANVLTF	TGTGCCAGCAGTTACGTGGTCCGAGACAGGGATGGGGCCAACGTCCTGACTTTC
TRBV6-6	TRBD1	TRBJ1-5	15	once	CASSVRTGSNQPQHF	TGTGCCAGCAGTGTTAGGACAGGGAGCAATCAGCCCCAGCATTTT
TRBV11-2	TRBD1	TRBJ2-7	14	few	CASSLGTGINEQYF	TGTGCCAGCAGCCTAGGGACAGGGATCAACGAGCAGTACTTC
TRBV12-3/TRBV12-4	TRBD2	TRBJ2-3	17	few	CASIGLAGGPGTDTQYF	TGTGCCAGCATCGGACTAGCGGGAGGGCCCGGGACAGATACGCAGTATTTT
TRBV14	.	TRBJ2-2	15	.	CASSQEPSLPGELFF	TGTGCCAGCAGCCAAGAGCCTAGCCTCCCCGGGGAGCTGTTTTTT
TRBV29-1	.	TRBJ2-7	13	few	CSVEGVLRNEQYF	TGCAGCGTTGAAGGGGTCCTTAGGAACGAGCAGTACTTC
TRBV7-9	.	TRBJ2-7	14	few	CASSSSTKGYEQYF	TGTGCCAGCAGCTCATCCACGAAGGGCTACGAGCAGTACTTC
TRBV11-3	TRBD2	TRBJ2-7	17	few	CASSSEPGLAGGVEQYF	TGTGCCAGCAGCTCGGAACCTGGACTAGCGGGAGGTGTCGAGCAGTACTTC
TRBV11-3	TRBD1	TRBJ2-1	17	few	CASSLENRGSSYNEQFF	TGTGCCAGCAGCTTAGAAAACAGGGGAAGCTCCTACAATGAGCAGTTCTTC
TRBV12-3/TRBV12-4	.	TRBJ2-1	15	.	CASSPHRSSYNEQFF	TGTGCCAGCAGTCCCCACCGGAGCTCCTACAATGAGCAGTTCTTC
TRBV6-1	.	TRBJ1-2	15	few	CASSEVGTPTYGYTF	TGTGCCAGCAGTGAAGTAGGGACACCGACTTATGGCTACACCTTC
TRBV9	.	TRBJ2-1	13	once	CASSALIYNEQFF	TGTGCCAGCAGCGCCCTCATCTACAATGAGCAGTTCTTC
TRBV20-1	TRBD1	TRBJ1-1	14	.	CSASPTGGTTEAFF	TGCAGTGCTAGCCCGACAGGGGGGACCACTGAAGCTTTCTTT
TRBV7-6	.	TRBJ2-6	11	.	CASIITGVLTF	TGTGCCAGCATCATTACCGGCGTCCTGACTTTC
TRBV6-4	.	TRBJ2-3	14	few	CASSDGGATDTQYF	TGTGCCAGCAGTGACGGGGGGGCCACAGATACGCAGTATTTT
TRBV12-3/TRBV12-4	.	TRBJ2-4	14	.	CASSAGLAKNIQYF	TGTGCCAGCAGTGCAGGGCTAGCCAAAAACATTCAGTACTTC
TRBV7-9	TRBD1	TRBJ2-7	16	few	CASSSTGTGNTYEQYF	TGTGCCAGCAGCTCAACGGGGACAGGGAATACCTACGAGCAGTACTTC
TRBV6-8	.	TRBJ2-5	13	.	CASSYVFQETQYF	TGTGCCAGCAGTTACGTCTTTCAAGAGACCCAGTACTTC
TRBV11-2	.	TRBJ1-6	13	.	CASRGSYNSPLHF	TGTGCCAGCCGGGGATCCTATAATTCACCCCTCCACTTT
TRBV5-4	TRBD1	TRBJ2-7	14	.	CASSPLGDSYEQYF	TGTGCCAGCAGCCCCCTCGGGGACAGCTACGAGCAGTACTTC
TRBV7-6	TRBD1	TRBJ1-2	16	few	CASSLSPGQEVYGYTF	TGTGCCAGCAGCCTAAGTCCGGGACAGGAGGTCTATGGCTACACCTTC
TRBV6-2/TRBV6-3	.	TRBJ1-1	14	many	CASSYTRLNTEAFF	TGTGCCAGCAGTTACACAAGACTGAACACTGAAGCTTTCTTT
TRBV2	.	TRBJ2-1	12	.	CARSGVYNEQFF	TGTGCCCGTTCGGGAGTTTACAATGAGCAGTTCTTC
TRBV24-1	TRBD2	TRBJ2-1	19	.	CATSDRYLGLAGGFDEQFF	TGTGCCACCAGTGACCGCTACCTGGGACTAGCGGGAGGATTCGATGAGCAGTTCTTC
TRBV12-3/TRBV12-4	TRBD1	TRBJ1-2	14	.	CASSSNRGLLGYTF	TGTGCCAGCAGTTCCAACAGGGGACTCCTTGGCTACACCTTC
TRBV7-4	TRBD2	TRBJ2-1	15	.	CASSFPSGANNEQFF	TGTGCCAGCAGCTTTCCTAGCGGGGCGAACAATGAGCAGTTCTTC
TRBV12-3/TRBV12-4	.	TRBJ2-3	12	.	CASSLPSDTQYF	TGTGCCAGCAGCCTTCCTTCAGATACGCAGTATTTT
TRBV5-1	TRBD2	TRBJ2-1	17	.	CASSLRASGGRYNEQFF	TGCGCCAGCAGCTTGCGGGCGAGCGGGGGCCGATACAATGAGCAGTTCTTC
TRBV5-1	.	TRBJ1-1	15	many	CASSLVQGLDNEAFF	TGCGCCAGCAGCTTGGTGCAGGGGCTAGATAATGAAGCTTTCTTT
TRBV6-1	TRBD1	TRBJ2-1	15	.	CASSDPGQGDNEQFF	TGTGCCAGCAGTGATCCGGGACAGGGCGACAATGAGCAGTTCTTC
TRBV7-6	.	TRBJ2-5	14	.	CASTLPWGQETQYF	TGTGCCAGTACCCTCCCCTGGGGACAAGAGACCCAGTACTTC
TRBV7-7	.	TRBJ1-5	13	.	CASSLAVDQPQHF	TGTGCTAGCAGCTTAGCTGTGGATCAGCCCCAGCATTTT
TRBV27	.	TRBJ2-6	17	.	CASSLRDSDSGANVLTF	TGTGCCAGCAGTTTGAGGGATTCGGACTCTGGGGCCAACGTCCTGACTTTC
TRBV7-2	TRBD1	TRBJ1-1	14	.	CASSSTGADTEAFF	TGTGCCAGCAGTTCAACAGGGGCTGACACTGAAGCTTTCTTT
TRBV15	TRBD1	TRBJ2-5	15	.	CATSRWDRAGETQYF	TGTGCCACCAGCAGGTGGGACAGGGCTGGGGAGACCCAGTACTTC
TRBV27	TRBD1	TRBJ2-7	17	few	CASSLSLRQGESYEQYF	TGTGCCAGCAGTTTATCGCTTCGACAGGGAGAGTCCTACGAGCAGTACTTC
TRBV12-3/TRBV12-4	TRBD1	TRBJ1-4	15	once	CASSFGQGVGEKLFF	TGTGCCAGCAGTTTCGGACAGGGCGTCGGAGAAAAACTGTTTTTT
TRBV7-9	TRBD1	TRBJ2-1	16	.	CASSPGQGSGYNEQFF	TGTGCCAGCAGCCCAGGACAGGGTTCAGGCTACAATGAGCAGTTCTTC
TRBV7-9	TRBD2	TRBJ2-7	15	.	CASSSSGGSTYEQYF	TGTGCCAGCAGCTCATCGGGGGGATCAACTTACGAGCAGTACTTC
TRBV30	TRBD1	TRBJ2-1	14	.	CAWSARQGYNEQFF	TGTGCCTGGAGTGCGAGACAGGGGTACAATGAGCAGTTCTTC
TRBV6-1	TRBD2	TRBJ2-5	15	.	CASSLTSGVQETQYF	TGTGCCAGCAGCCTGACTAGCGGGGTACAAGAGACCCAGTACTTC
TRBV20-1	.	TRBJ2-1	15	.	CSPYWWLAPRDEQFF	TGCAGTCCATACTGGTGGCTAGCCCCCCGGGATGAGCAGTTCTTC
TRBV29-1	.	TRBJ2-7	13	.	CSVAGSESYEQYF	TGCAGCGTTGCAGGGTCGGAATCCTACGAGCAGTACTTC
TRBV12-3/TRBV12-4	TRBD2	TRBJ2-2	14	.	CASRGLAGVGELFF	TGTGCCAGCAGGGGACTAGCGGGGGTCGGGGAGCTGTTTTTT
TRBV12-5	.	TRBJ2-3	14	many	CASGLATPRGTQYF	TGTGCTAGTGGTTTGGCCACCCCACGAGGGACGCAGTATTTT
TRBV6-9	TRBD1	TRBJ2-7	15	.	CASSYEQGVHYEQYF	TGTGCCAGCAGTTACGAACAGGGGGTCCACTACGAGCAGTACTTC
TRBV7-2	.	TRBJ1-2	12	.	CASSPRSSGYTF	TGTGCCAGCAGCCCCAGGAGTAGTGGCTACACCTTC
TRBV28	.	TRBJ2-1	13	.	CASTIADYNEQFF	TGTGCCAGCACGATAGCGGATTACAATGAGCAGTTCTTC
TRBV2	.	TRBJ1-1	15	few	CARKDVLWPDTEAFF	TGTGCCAGAAAGGACGTCTTGTGGCCGGACACTGAAGCTTTCTTT
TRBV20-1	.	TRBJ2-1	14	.	CSASPTYTGHEQFF	TGCAGTGCTTCCCCCACCTACACGGGCCATGAGCAGTTCTTC
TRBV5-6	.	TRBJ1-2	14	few	CASSLEGQGYGYTF	TGTGCCAGCAGCTTGGAGGGCCAGGGCTATGGCTACACCTTC
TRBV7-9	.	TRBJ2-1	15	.	CASSLGGEPYNEQFF	TGTGCCAGCAGCTTAGGGGGGGAACCCTACAATGAGCAGTTCTTC
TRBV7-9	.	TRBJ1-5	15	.	CASSSSTRTTQPQHF	TGTGCCAGCAGCTCTAGCACCAGGACAACCCAGCCCCAGCATTTT
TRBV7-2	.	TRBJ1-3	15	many	CASSSGQISGNTIYF	TGTGCCAGCAGCTCCGGACAGATCTCTGGAAACACCATATATTTT